Sequencing of this TCR beta chain was carried out in a study of blood T cells in healthy people across ages. Study-wide results and limits: Whereas aged donors had fewer naive CD4+ cells, long-lived donors had more of them and higher diversity.

A sample-barcoded 5' primer and a J-beta primer mix were used in a second PCR of roughly 6 to 11 cycles. Each sample provided no less than 3 million CDR3-containing paired-end reads. TCRdb independently ran MiXCR on the 5' RACE reads; one entry per CDR3 protein. Among more than 500,000 distinct CDR3 sequences listed, about 27% were seen once. Concerning this clonotype itself: The antigen remains unidentified.

Germline lookup yields CDR1 MGHRA and CDR2 YSYEKL. The CDR3 length is 15 residues. Separately, the same data were catalogued under a study of T cells of mothers and their children. According to that study: A few healthy Caucasian mothers and their six children donated.

What was sequenced was blood. This rearrangement joins TRBV4-1 to TRBJ2-5; 10 bases fit TRBD1. Matching the DNA end better, TRBJ2-7 makes the J call doubtful. The origin of this receptor is a boy aged 2 to 9 in good health. The CDR3, as DNA: TGCGCCAGCAGCCAAGAAGACAGGGGGCGCTACGAGCAGTACTTC. Protein: CASSQEDRGRYEQYF.